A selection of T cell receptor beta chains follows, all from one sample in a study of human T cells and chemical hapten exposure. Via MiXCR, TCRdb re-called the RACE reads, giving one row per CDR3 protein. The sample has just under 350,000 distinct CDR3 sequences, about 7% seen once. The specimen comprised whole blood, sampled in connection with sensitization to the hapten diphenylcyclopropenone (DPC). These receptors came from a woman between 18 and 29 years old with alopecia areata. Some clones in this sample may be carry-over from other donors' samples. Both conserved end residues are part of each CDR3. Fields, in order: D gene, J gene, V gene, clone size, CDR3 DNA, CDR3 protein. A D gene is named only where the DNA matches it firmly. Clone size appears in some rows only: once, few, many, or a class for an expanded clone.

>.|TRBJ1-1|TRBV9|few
TGTGCCAGCAGCGTAGGCGTTGGCTCGGACACTGAAGCTTTCTTT
CASSVGVGSDTEAFF
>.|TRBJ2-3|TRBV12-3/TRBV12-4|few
TGTGCCAGCAGTAGTCAACAGGGAGATACGCAGTATTTT
CASSSQQGDTQYF
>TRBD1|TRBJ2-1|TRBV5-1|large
TGCGCCAGCAGCTCCCTGACAGGGATCAATGAGCAGTTCTTC
CASSSLTGINEQFF
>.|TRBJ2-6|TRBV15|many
TGTGCCACCAGCAGAGAACTGACTGGGGCCAACGTCCTGACTTTC
CATSRELTGANVLTF
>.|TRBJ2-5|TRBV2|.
TGTGCCAGCAGGGGGGGACCATCTCACGGGGCCCAGTACTTC
CASRGGPSHGAQYF
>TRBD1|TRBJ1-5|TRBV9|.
TGTGCCAGCAGCACGACAGGGAATAGAAATCAGCCCCAGCATTTT
CASSTTGNRNQPQHF
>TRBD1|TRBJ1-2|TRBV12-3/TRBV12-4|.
TGTGCCAGCAGTCCAGACAGGGTGCATGGCTACACCTTC
CASSPDRVHGYTF
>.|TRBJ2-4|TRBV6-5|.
TGTGCCAGCAGTTCGGGCATAGCCAAAAACATTCAGTACTTC
CASSSGIAKNIQYF
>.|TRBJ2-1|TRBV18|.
TGTGCCAGCTCACCACTCGGGGATGCGGTTGAGCAGTTCTTC
CASSPLGDAVEQFF
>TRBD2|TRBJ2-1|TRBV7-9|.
TGTGCCAGCTCCCTTTTAGCGGGGATTTACAATGAGCAGTTCTTC
CASSLLAGIYNEQFF
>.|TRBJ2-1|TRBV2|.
TGTGCCAGCATCCACCGGTCCTCCTACAATGAGCAGTTCTTC
CASIHRSSYNEQFF
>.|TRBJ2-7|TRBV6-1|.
TGTGCCAGCAGTGATGGGCTATCCTACGAGCAGTACTTC
CASSDGLSYEQYF
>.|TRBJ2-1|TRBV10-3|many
TGTGCCATCAGTGAATGGGCGGGGGCCACCTACAATGAGCAGTTCTTC
CAISEWAGATYNEQFF
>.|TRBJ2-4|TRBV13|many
TGTGCCAGCAGCTACCCCGGAGCTTTGAGGTACTTC
CASSYPGALRYF
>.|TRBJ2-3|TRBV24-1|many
TGTGCCACCACCGGAGGGAATGCGCAGTATTTT
CATTGGNAQYF
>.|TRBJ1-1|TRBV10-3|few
TGTGCCATCAGTCTGGACAGGAACACTGAAGCTTTCTTT
CAISLDRNTEAFF
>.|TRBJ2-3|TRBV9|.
TGTGCCAGCAGCCCCCGGCTGGGGTACCCTAGCACAGATACGCAGTATTTT
CASSPRLGYPSTDTQYF
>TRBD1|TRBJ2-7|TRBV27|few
TGTGCCAGCAGTTGGGGTCCGGGACAGGGGCGCGAGCAGTACTTC
CASSWGPGQGREQYF
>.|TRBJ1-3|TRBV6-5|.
TGTGCCAGCAGCCCCGGGCTCCGGGGTGGAAACACCATATATTTT
CASSPGLRGGNTIYF
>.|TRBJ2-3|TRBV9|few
TGTGCCAGCAGCGTAGTATCGGAGTCAGATACGCAGTATTTT
CASSVVSESDTQYF
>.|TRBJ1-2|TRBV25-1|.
TGTGCCAGCAGTGAACCCAGCCCGGGCGGCTACACCTTC
CASSEPSPGGYTF
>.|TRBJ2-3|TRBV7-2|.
TGTGCCAGCAGCTTAGTGTACAGGTCCGGCACAGATACGCAGTATTTT
CASSLVYRSGTDTQYF
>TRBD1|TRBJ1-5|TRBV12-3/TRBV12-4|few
TGTGCCAGCCGTACCACAGGGGGAGATCAGCCCCAGCATTTT
CASRTTGGDQPQHF